Below are 3 T cell receptor beta chains sequenced from a single sample in a study of radiotherapy plus CTLA-4 blockade in lung cancer listed by TCRdb under 2018. Library preparation was by the immunoSEQ multiplex PCR assay. TCRdb took this table from immuneACCESS and kept in-frame rearrangements with V and J called. Such tables lack part of the clones; where checked against another copy, unresolved V genes explain under half of the gap, and the rest is unexplained. Present in this sample are around 110,000 clones, just under 90% of which were seen just once. Approximately 7% of the sample comes from the top ten. The starting material was peripheral blood, obtained from a patient treated with radiotherapy plus ipilimumab. The receptor set was obtained from a human donor with non-small cell lung cancer that progressed on radiotherapy plus ipilimumab.

The chain joins TRBV5-1 to TRBJ2-1, with 8 bases aligning to TRBD2. With 7 bases clipped from V and 5 bases from J, the junction kept 5 bases outside the gene matches. Germline V gene sequence: CDR1 SGHRS, CDR2 YFSETQ. The CDR3 runs to 13 residues. The CDR3, as DNA: TGCGCCAGCCGTAGGCGGGAGGACAATGAGCAGTTCTTC. Amino acids: CASRRREDNEQFF. The complete variable domain, with remaining parts taken from reference TRBV5-1 and TRBJ2-1, reads KAGVTQTPRYLIKTRGQQVTLSCSPISGHRSVSWYQQTPGQGLQFLFEYFSETQRNKGNFPGRFSGRQFSNSRSEMNVSTLELGDSALYLCASRRREDNEQFFGPGTRLTVL.

This clone was seen once. This sequence joins TRBV6-1 and TRBJ2-7; 10 nucleotides agree with TRBD2. Trimming cost V 9 bases and J 1 base; bases outside gene matches: 6. The CDR3 spans 14 residues. Germline CDR1 reads MNHNS; CDR2 reads SASEGT. CDR3 region: CASVSGRHSYEQYF. In nucleotides, the CDR3 is TGTGCCAGTGTTAGCGGGAGGCATTCCTACGAGCAGTACTTC.

The chain couples TRBV28 to TRBJ1-5; D unresolved. Trimming removed 6 bases from V and 1 base from J, with 4 bases in between. The CDR3 contains 12 residues. Germline V gives CDR1 MDHEN, CDR2 SYDVKM. The DNA of the CDR3 is TGTGCCAGCAGGGTGAGCAATCAGCCCCAGCATTTT. It specifies CASRVSNQPQHF.